This entry describes one T cell receptor beta chain. Its specificity is not known. The data were obtained in a study of T-cell reconstitution after alpha-beta-depleted transplantation in children. Notes on the study in general: The authors attributed T-cell counts and diversity one year after transplant mostly to newly produced T cells. TCRbeta diversity was high at day 60 in some patients (a result of surviving recipient T cells and thymic progenitors). The study reportedly traced alpha-beta T cells about two months after transplant to several hundred expanded graft clones.

TCRbeta library construction was performed incorporating unique molecular identifiers. Using its own MiXCR run on the PCR reads, TCRdb lists one record per CDR3 protein. The sample has 250,000 to 400,000 distinct CDR3 sequences, 23% seen once. Sequencing was performed on PBMCs, mostly from graft donor cells, taken 180 days after TCRalphabeta/CD19-depleted stem cell transplant. This receptor was taken from a male patient younger than 18 who had a stem cell transplant for acute lymphoblastic leukemia, so the T cells may come from the graft donor.

The CDR3 sequence is CASRGDGEQYF. In DNA form, the CDR3 reads TGCGCCAGCAGGGGGGATGGCGAGCAGTACTTC. The rearrangement uses TRBV5-1 and TRBJ2-7, with D possibly being TRBD1 or TRBD2 (5 bases each). This CDR3 has 11 amino acids. V was trimmed by 5 bases and J by 6 bases, leaving 9 bases between them. The germline V gene encodes CDR1 SGHRS and CDR2 YFSETQ.